The rows below give T cell receptor beta chains drawn from one sample of a study of blood T cell repertoires in COVID-19. TCRdb keeps only in-frame clones here, not all; method: immunoSEQ multiplex PCR. This table holds 390,000 or so clones, around 87% found once. Sequencing used peripheral blood. The receptor set was obtained from a woman aged 25 to 39 with COVID-19, enrolled during active disease. CDR3s include the opening cysteine and the closing phenylalanine or tryptophan. Fields, in order: V gene, clone size, D gene, J gene, CDR3 DNA, CDR3 protein. D genes are given only for firm matches. Clone size is stated in some rows and not others, as once, few, many or a class when expanded.

>TRBV6-4|once|TRBD1|TRBJ2-3
TGTGCCAGCAGTGACTCACCGGGACAGGGCTCAGATACGCAGTATTTT
CASSDSPGQGSDTQYF
>TRBV27|NA|TRBD1|TRBJ1-6
TGTGCCAGCTCCCGGGACAGACGGTTCGGGTCACCCCTCCACTTT
CASSRDRRFGSPLHF
>TRBV30|NA|NA|TRBJ2-2
TGTGCCTGGCTGCAGGGGAACACCGGGGAGCTGTTTTTT
CAWLQGNTGELFF
>TRBV6-5|NA|TRBD2|TRBJ2-2
TGTGCCAGCAGCTACGGGAGGGCCAACACCGGGGAGCTGTTTTTT
CASSYGRANTGELFF
>TRBV6-2/TRBV6-3|NA|NA|TRBJ2-1
TGTGCCAGCAGTTACTCCACAGGGAGTCCCTACAATGAGCAGTTCTTC
CASSYSTGSPYNEQFF
>TRBV15|NA|NA|TRBJ2-7
TGTGCCACCAGCAGAGGAGAAACCTACGAGCAGTACTTC
CATSRGETYEQYF
>TRBV4-1|few|TRBD2|TRBJ2-7
TGCGCCAGCACCCCCCGACTAGCGGGAGGTCTCGAGCAGTACTTC
CASTPRLAGGLEQYF
>TRBV5-6|NA|NA|TRBJ2-3
TGTGCCAGCAGCTTCGGGACAGATACGCAGTATTTT
CASSFGTDTQYF
>TRBV28|NA|NA|TRBJ2-5
TGTGCCAGCGGTTCCCGGAGGGCGGGCGCCGAGACCCAGTACTTC
CASGSRRAGAETQYF
>TRBV7-2|NA|NA|TRBJ1-5
TGTGCCAGCAGCCGGGCGTGGCGGGAGCCCCAGCATTTT
CASSRAWREPQHF
>TRBV6-5|NA|NA|TRBJ2-2
TGTGCCAGCAGTTACAAGGGGGCCGGGGAGCTGTTTTTT
CASSYKGAGELFF
>TRBV7-6|many|TRBD1|TRBJ2-2
TGTGCCAGCAGCCCGCAGGGGGCGGCCGGGGAGCTGTTTTTT
CASSPQGAAGELFF
>TRBV7-9|NA|NA|TRBJ2-3
TGTGCCAGCAGCTTAGCGGCCACAGATACGCAGTATTTT
CASSLAATDTQYF
>TRBV6-1|NA|NA|TRBJ1-1
TGTGCCAGCAGTGAAGCCCGAGCCTTCCGGGCTGAAGCTTTCTTT
CASSEARAFRAEAFF
>TRBV7-2|NA|TRBD2|TRBJ2-7
TGTGCCAGCAGGACCCGACTAGCGGGAGCACTCGAGCAGTACTTC
CASRTRLAGALEQYF
>TRBV5-1|NA|TRBD2|TRBJ2-5
TGCGCCAGCAGCTTGGCTGCGGGAGGGCCTGTAGAGACCCAGTACTTC
CASSLAAGGPVETQYF
>TRBV29-1|NA|NA|TRBJ2-3
TGCAGCGTCTCAAAGGGGGGGGGTGCTGGGCAGTATTTT
CSVSKGGGAGQYF
>TRBV5-1|NA|TRBD2|TRBJ2-7
TGCGCCAGCAGCTTGGCCCCAGCGGGGCCCTACGAGCAGTACTTC
CASSLAPAGPYEQYF
>TRBV7-2|NA|TRBD2|TRBJ2-4
TGTGCCAGCAGCCCTAGCGGAAACATTCAGTACTTC
CASSPSGNIQYF
>TRBV5-1|NA|TRBD2|TRBJ2-5
TGCGCCAGCAGCTTGGTGATCTTGCGGGAGGATCAAGAGACCCAGTACTTC
CASSLVILREDQETQYF
>TRBV7-2|NA|NA|TRBJ2-7
TGTGCCAGCAGCCCCCAGTTCTCCTACGAGCAGTACTTC
CASSPQFSYEQYF
>TRBV5-1|NA|NA|TRBJ2-1
TGCGCCAGCAGCTTGAGAAGCGGTACCTACAATGAGCAGTTCTTC
CASSLRSGTYNEQFF
>TRBV24-1|NA|NA|TRBJ1-4
TGTGCCACCAGTGATTCCCGGGACACGGTGACTAATGAAAAACTGTTTTTT
CATSDSRDTVTNEKLFF
>TRBV4-1|NA|NA|TRBJ2-7
TGCGCCAGCAGCCAAGTGGTAGGGGCTAGATACGAGCAGTACTTC
CASSQVVGARYEQYF
>TRBV3-1/TRBV3-2|NA|NA|TRBJ1-2
TGTGCCAGCAGCGGGGCAGGGGCCTATGGCTACACCTTC
CASSGAGAYGYTF
>TRBV28|few|NA|TRBJ1-2
TGTGCCGGTGCCGCGGGCCCCTATGGCTACACCTTC
CAGAAGPYGYTF
>TRBV7-3|NA|NA|TRBJ2-3
TGTGCCAACTTTGGGCCCACAGATACGCAGTATTTT
CANFGPTDTQYF
>TRBV30|NA|NA|TRBJ1-2
TGTGCCTGGAGTCAAAATCCCCAGGGCTACTATGGCTACACCTTC
CAWSQNPQGYYGYTF
>TRBV30|NA|TRBD1|TRBJ2-5
TGTGCCTGGGGGACAGGGGGCCTTCCCGAGACCCAGTACTTC
CAWGTGGLPETQYF
>TRBV7-3|NA|NA|TRBJ1-1
TGTGCCAGCAGCTTGGGTTGGGGGCCCACTGAAGCTTTCTTT
CASSLGWGPTEAFF
>TRBV6-5|NA|TRBD1|TRBJ1-5
TGTGCCAGCAGTTACTCGAGAACAGGGGGTCAGCCCCAGCATTTT
CASSYSRTGGQPQHF
>TRBV5-3|NA|NA|TRBJ1-1
TGTGCCAGAATAACAGGGATGAACACTGAAGCTTTCTTT
CARITGMNTEAFF
>TRBV5-4|NA|TRBD2|TRBJ2-3
TGTGCCAGCAGCTTACTAGGGACTAGCGGGAGGACAGATACGCAGTATTTT
CASSLLGTSGRTDTQYF
>TRBV19|NA|NA|TRBJ1-4
TGTGCCAGTAGTGGCAGGGCGATGGAGAAACTGTTTTTT
CASSGRAMEKLFF
>TRBV28|NA|NA|TRBJ2-7
TGTGCCAGCAGCCCCACCGGAGGAGTCTACGAGCAGTACTTC
CASSPTGGVYEQYF
>TRBV30|NA|NA|TRBJ1-1
TGTGCCTGGAGTGTACAGGGCCACTCTGAAGCTTTCTTT
CAWSVQGHSEAFF
>TRBV5-1|NA|TRBD1|TRBJ2-5
TGCGCCAGCAGCTTGGCAATCGGCAGGGGGCCGGAGACCCAGTACTTC
CASSLAIGRGPETQYF
>TRBV11-3|NA|TRBD2|TRBJ2-1
TGTGCCAGCAGCCTCTTAGGAGCGGGAGGAAATGAGCAGTTCTTC
CASSLLGAGGNEQFF
>TRBV24-1|NA|NA|TRBJ2-3
TGTGCCACCAGTGATTGGATCAGCGGGAGCACAGATACGCAGTATTTT
CATSDWISGSTDTQYF
>TRBV30|NA|TRBD1|TRBJ1-1
TGTGCCTGGAGTTCGTGGACAGGGGTTGAAGCTTTCTTT
CAWSSWTGVEAFF
>TRBV2|NA|TRBD2|TRBJ2-1
TGTGCCAGCAGTGAGCGGGGGTTCAATGAGCAGTTCTTC
CASSERGFNEQFF
>TRBV7-3|NA|TRBD2|TRBJ2-3
TGTGCCAGCAGTCTAGCGGGGCTGGGAGATACGCAGTATTTT
CASSLAGLGDTQYF
>TRBV7-2|once|NA|TRBJ2-1
TGTGCCAGCAGCTTAATTCCTATTACAGGGTGGAATGAGCAGTTCTTC
CASSLIPITGWNEQFF
>TRBV11-3|NA|NA|TRBJ2-1
TGTGCCAGCAGCAGGGGGGGGAATGAGCAGTTCTTC
CASSRGGNEQFF
>TRBV4-3|NA|NA|TRBJ1-1
TGCGCCAGCAGCCAAGAAAAATACGGGGAAGCTTTCTTT
CASSQEKYGEAFF